Shown below are 13 T cell receptor beta chains from a single sample sequenced in a study of sequential checkpoint blockade in melanoma. The treatment: randomized to nivolumab then ipilimumab (arm A) or the reverse (arm B). Using immunoSEQ multiplex PCR, the repertoire was profiled, and TCRdb retains in-frame clones only, with some absent. The table shows approximately 4,800 clones, with about 25% occurring only once. The sample here was tumor tissue (inferred from file names), taken from a patient given nivolumab and ipilimumab in sequence. The receptors shown here come from a human donor with melanoma.

The chain joins TRBV28 to TRBJ2-7; D is possibly TRBD1 (6 bases). The germline V gene encodes CDR1 MDHEN and CDR2 SYDVKM. Trimming cost V 7 bases and J 0 bases, with 19 bases left between them. There are 16 residues in the CDR3. CDR3 bases: TGTGCCAGCAACGCCCCACAGGGCGGAATCTCCTACGAGCAGTACTTC. This gives the protein CASNAPQGGISYEQYF.

This clone was counted many times. The rearrangement joins TRBV11-3 to TRBJ1-6; D is unresolved. Germline assignment: CDR1 SGHNT and CDR2 YENEEA. V was pared by 5 bases and J by 9 bases, with 17 bases between. The length of the CDR3 is 15 residues. The CDR3 is CASSQGHLDGSPLHF. Here the CDR3 DNA reads TGTGCCAGCAGCCAAGGGCACCTTGATGGTTCACCCCTCCACTTT.

This clone was recorded many times. The chain carries TRBV6-8 and TRBJ2-1, with D uncertain. V lost 10 bases and J lost 6, with 13 bases in between. Per germline, CDR1 MNHGY and CDR2 SAAAGT. The CDR3 runs to 12 residues. CDR3 in amino acids: CAINSPGNEQFF. CDR3 DNA sequence: TGTGCCATCAACTCGCCGGGCAATGAGCAGTTCTTC.

By its share, this clone is medium-sized. This chain uses TRBV11-3 with TRBJ2-7; D unresolved. The CDR3 consists of 14 residues. CDR1 SGHNT and CDR2 YENEEA come from the germline V gene. V was cut by 1 base and J by 0 bases, with 7 bases left in between. Written as DNA, the CDR3 is TGTGCCAGCAGCTTAGTGGGCAGCTCCTACGAGCAGTACTTC. This encodes CASSLVGSSYEQYF.

The chain is built from TRBV29-1 and TRBJ2-1; D is perhaps TRBD2 (7 bases). Per germline, CDR1 SQVTM and CDR2 ANQGSEA. This CDR3 contains 14 residues. With 2 bases removed from V and 10 bases from J, the gap between germline ends came to 18 bases. CDR3 loop: CSVEIWTAGAEQFF. As DNA, the CDR3 is TGCAGCGTTGAAATCTGGACCGCGGGGGCCGAGCAGTTCTTC.

Written as DNA, the CDR3 is TGTGCTAGTGGTTTTGCCCTAGCCGACACCGGGGAGCTGTTTTTT. Translating gives CASGFALADTGELFF. The rearrangement uses TRBV12-5 and TRBJ2-2; maybe TRBD2 (5 bases). Trimming cost V 3 bases and J 3 bases, with 11 bases left between them. The CDR3 extends over 15 amino acids. Germline V lookup: CDR1 LGHNT, CDR2 FRNRAP.

This clone was seen more than once but under ten times. This chain links TRBV6-8 with TRBJ2-3, with TRBD2 identical over 10 bases. From germline, CDR1 is MNHGY and CDR2 SAAAGT. Germline trimming cut 4 bases from V and 9 bases from J; bases unmatched to any gene: 1. This CDR3 comprises 12 residues. The CDR3 protein is CASSLLAGTQYF. CDR3 DNA sequence: TGTGCCAGCAGTTTACTAGCGGGGACGCAGTATTTT.

The chain has TRBV19 and TRBJ2-1; 7 bases are shared with TRBD2. V trimming: 3 bases; J trimming: 6 bases; junction bases outside the gene matches: 8. The CDR3 has 15 amino acids. From germline, CDR1 is LNHDA and CDR2 SQIVND (reference sequence). The CDR3, as DNA: TGTGCCAGTAGTATGGAGACTAGCTTCTTCAATGAGCAGTTCTTC. Its protein product is CASSMETSFFNEQFF.

This clone showed up just a few times. J is TRBJ2-7 and V is TRBV30; D is undetermined. CDR3 length equals 11 residues. Germline V gives CDR1 GTSNPN, CDR2 SVGIG (reference sequence). The V and J ends lost 3 bases and 7 bases respectively, with 10 bases between them. This CDR3 is CAWRGTFEQYF. The CDR3 DNA reads as TGTGCCTGGAGGGGTACTTTTGAGCAGTACTTC.

This clone was observed at least ten times. The V gene is TRBV6-8, the J gene TRBJ1-5, with a tentative D call TRBD1 (6 bases). This CDR3 has 15 residues. V lost 6 bases to trimming and J lost 0 bases, with 12 bases between them. Germline loops: CDR1 MNHGY, CDR2 SAAAGT. The CDR3 bases are TGTGCCAGCAGGAGAGGGGGATCTAGCAATCAGCCCCAGCATTTT. It is translated as CASRRGGSSNQPQHF.

The chain is built from TRBV6-8 and TRBJ2-7, with 8 bases that match TRBD2. CDR1 MNHGY and CDR2 SAAAGT come from the germline V gene. The trim removed 2 bases at V and 0 bases at J, leaving 3 bases unmatched. CDR3 length: 15 residues. CDR3 DNA sequence: TGTGCCAGCAGTTACACGGGAGGGAGCTCCTACGAGCAGTACTTC. Translation gives CASSYTGGSSYEQYF.

V usage is TRBV30 and J usage is TRBJ1-6, with TRBD1 as a possible D gene (5 bases). Trimming shortened V by 4 bases and J by 5 bases, and 12 bases separated the two germline ends. Germline CDR1 GTSNPN, CDR2 SVGIG (reference sequence). There are 14 residues in the CDR3. CDR3 loop: CAWTRGTDNSPLHF. The DNA for the CDR3 is TGTGCCTGGACGCGCGGGACGGATAATTCACCCCTCCACTTT. The full variable domain, with the rest looked up from reference TRBV30 and TRBJ1-6, is SQTIHQWPATLVQPVGSPLSLECTVEGTSNPNLYWYRQAAGRGLQLLFYSVGIGQISSEVPQNLSASRPQDRQFILSSKKLLLSDSGFYLCAWTRGTDNSPLHFGNGTRLTVT.

V usage is TRBV6-8 and J usage is TRBJ1-2, with 8 bases that match TRBD1. The CDR3 is made up of 13 amino acids. The V segment lost 8 bases and the J segment 1 base; nucleotides outside the gene matches: 3. Germline CDR1 MNHGY, CDR2 SAAAGT. Written as DNA, the CDR3 is TGTGCCAGCGAGGACAGGGATAACTATGGCTACACCTTC. Translated, it gives CASEDRDNYGYTF.